The rows below give T cell receptor beta chains drawn from one sample of a study of cytomegalovirus exposure and HLA in healthy donors. Using immunoSEQ multiplex PCR, the repertoire was profiled, and TCRdb retains in-frame clones only, with some absent. The data contain 170,000 or so clones, approximately 84% of them singletons. The sequenced material came from PBMCs. Receptor source: a woman aged 45-65 years in good health and CMV-seropositive. The CDR3 runs from the conserved cysteine through the conserved F or W. The D gene is left open where the match is weak. A clone size is listed for some rows: how often the clone was seen (once, few, many), or a class if it is expanded.

D | size | J | V | CDR3 | DNA
TRBD1 | - | TRBJ1-1 | TRBV2 | CASSPRTGLNTEAFF | TGTGCCAGCAGCCCCCGGACAGGCCTGAACACTGAAGCTTTCTTT
TRBD2 | - | TRBJ2-4 | TRBV4-3 | CASSQDLLAGINIQYF | TGCGCCAGCAGCCAAGATTTGCTAGCGGGAATCAACATTCAGTACTTC
- | - | TRBJ1-1 | TRBV5-6 | CASSFGRVGTEAFF | TGTGCCAGCAGCTTTGGGAGGGTAGGCACTGAAGCTTTCTTT
- | - | TRBJ1-2 | TRBV4-1 | CASSQEARTGDYGYTF | TGCGCCAGCAGCCAAGAAGCCAGGACCGGGGATTATGGCTACACCTTC
- | - | TRBJ1-5 | TRBV5-8 | CASSAGFQPQHF | TGTGCCAGCAGCGCAGGGTTCCAGCCCCAGCATTTT
- | - | TRBJ1-1 | TRBV6-1 | CASTSEGLSNTEAFF | TGTGCCAGCACCTCCGAAGGACTTTCAAACACTGAAGCTTTCTTT
- | few | TRBJ1-1 | TRBV30 | CAWRLGRGEAFF | TGTGCCTGGAGGCTAGGTCGCGGTGAAGCTTTCTTT
- | once | TRBJ1-6 | TRBV7-8 | CASSPGTPSSYNSPLHF | TGTGCCAGCAGCCCCGGGACACCGAGCTCCTATAATTCACCCCTCCACTTT
TRBD1 | - | TRBJ1-6 | TRBV19 | CASSLTGGSPLHF | TGTGCCAGTAGCCTGACAGGGGGTTCACCCCTCCACTTT
TRBD1 | - | TRBJ1-2 | TRBV2 | CASSPTGDYGYTF | TGTGCCAGCAGCCCAACAGGGGACTATGGCTACACCTTC
TRBD1 | - | TRBJ2-6 | TRBV14 | CASSQDLGQGAGANVLTF | TGTGCCAGCAGCCAAGACTTGGGACAGGGGGCTGGGGCCAACGTCCTGACTTTC
- | - | TRBJ1-1 | TRBV19 | CASSQQGNTEAFF | TGTGCCAGTAGCCAACAGGGAAACACTGAAGCTTTCTTT
TRBD1 | few | TRBJ1-1 | TRBV6-5 | CASRGQVLNTEAFF | TGTGCCAGCAGGGGACAGGTTCTGAACACTGAAGCTTTCTTT
- | - | TRBJ1-2 | TRBV5-4 | CASSLSGGVDGYTF | TGTGCCAGCAGCCTCAGCGGGGGCGTGGATGGCTACACCTTC
- | few | TRBJ2-5 | TRBV5-1 | CASSFGGTPQETQYF | TGCGCCAGCAGCTTTGGCGGGACCCCCCAAGAGACCCAGTACTTC
TRBD1 | - | TRBJ1-2 | TRBV5-6 | CASSFGQGVYGYTF | TGTGCCAGCAGCTTTGGGCAGGGGGTATATGGCTACACCTTC
- | - | TRBJ2-3 | TRBV4-2 | CASSPLGDTQYF | TGTGCCAGCAGCCCCCTCGGAGATACGCAGTATTTT
TRBD2 | - | TRBJ2-7 | TRBV19 | CASSITRGGFGEQYF | TGTGCCAGTAGTATAACCCGGGGGGGGTTCGGCGAGCAGTACTTC
- | - | TRBJ1-2 | TRBV28 | CASSPPGTSYGYTF | TGTGCCAGCAGTCCCCCGGGGACATCCTATGGCTACACCTTC
TRBD2 | - | TRBJ2-3 | TRBV18 | CASSPELAGGPDTQYF | TGTGCCAGCTCACCCGAGTTAGCGGGGGGGCCGGATACGCAGTATTTT
- | - | TRBJ1-1 | TRBV6-6 | CASSYQALNTEAFF | TGTGCCAGCAGTTACCAGGCGTTGAACACTGAAGCTTTCTTT
- | - | TRBJ2-4 | TRBV4-1 | CASSQAGTGIQYF | TGCGCCAGCAGCCAAGCTGGAACGGGCATTCAGTACTTC
- | - | TRBJ1-4 | TRBV10-3 | CATALGRDEKLFF | TGTGCCACCGCCCTCGGCAGGGATGAAAAACTGTTTTTT
- | - | TRBJ2-7 | TRBV21-1 | CASSRQWSSYEQYF | TGTGCCAGCAGCCGACAGTGGAGCTCCTACGAGCAGTACTTC
- | - | TRBJ1-5 | TRBV5-4 | CASSLAGGNQPQHF | TGTGCCAGCAGCTTGGCCGGTGGCAATCAGCCCCAGCATTTT
TRBD1 | - | TRBJ1-1 | TRBV7-2 | CASSLYRGNTEAFF | TGTGCCAGCAGCTTATACAGGGGAAACACCGAAGCTTTCTTT
- | - | TRBJ1-1 | TRBV9 | CASSVLGGGTEAFF | TGTGCCAGCAGCGTTCTGGGGGGGGGCACTGAAGCTTTCTTT
TRBD2 | - | TRBJ2-1 | TRBV5-1 | CASSYTHRLAEQFF | TGCGCCAGCAGCTACACCCACAGACTAGCCGAGCAGTTCTTC
- | - | TRBJ1-5 | TRBV5-1 | CASSLAGGSAQHF | TGCGCCAGCAGCTTGGCGGGGGGATCGGCCCAGCATTTT
- | - | TRBJ2-2 | TRBV19 | CASSTGIGNTGELFF | TGTGCCAGTAGTACAGGGATAGGGAACACCGGGGAGCTGTTTTTT
TRBD2 | - | TRBJ2-1 | TRBV5-4 | CASSLDSGGGEQFF | TGTGCCAGCAGCTTAGATTCCGGCGGGGGTGAGCAGTTCTTC
- | few | TRBJ1-2 | TRBV7-8 | CASSLVNREGYTF | TGTGCCAGCAGCTTAGTTAACAGGGAGGGCTACACCTTC
TRBD2 | few | TRBJ2-3 | TRBV5-1 | CASSSTLAGVQDTQYF | TGCGCCAGCAGCTCAACACTAGCGGGAGTACAAGATACGCAGTATTTT
TRBD1 | once | TRBJ1-4 | TRBV11-2 | CASSIGTGDEKLFF | TGTGCCAGCAGCATTGGGACAGGAGATGAAAAACTGTTTTTT
TRBD1 | - | TRBJ1-1 | TRBV30 | CAWILIGTVNTEAFF | TGTGCCTGGATTTTGATCGGGACAGTGAACACTGAAGCTTTCTTT
- | few | TRBJ1-3 | TRBV7-8 | CASSLWEISGNTIYF | TGTGCCAGCAGCTTATGGGAGATATCTGGAAACACCATATATTTT
- | - | TRBJ1-1 | TRBV28 | CASSSRTDLLPLGMNTEAFF | TGTGCCAGCAGTTCCCGGACAGACCTTTTACCCTTGGGAATGAACACTGAAGCTTTCTTT
- | few | TRBJ1-2 | TRBV25-1 | CASSGAGVTGGYGYTF | TGTGCCAGCAGTGGGGCGGGGGTTACCGGGGGCTATGGCTACACCTTC
- | - | TRBJ1-1 | TRBV5-4 | CASSSTQAGGAFF | TGTGCCAGCAGCTCCACCCAAGCGGGGGGAGCTTTCTTT
TRBD1 | - | TRBJ1-2 | TRBV14 | CASSITGGGYTF | TGTGCCAGCAGCATTACAGGGGGCGGCTACACCTTC
- | - | TRBJ1-2 | TRBV5-1 | CASSLGQANYGYTF | TGCGCCAGCAGCTTGGGGCAGGCCAACTATGGCTACACCTTC
TRBD1 | few | TRBJ1-2 | TRBV6-5 | CASSSRGHWGYTF | TGTGCCAGCAGCTCCAGGGGGCATTGGGGCTACACCTTC
- | - | TRBJ1-1 | TRBV5-1 | CASSLWGTGQDTEAFF | TGCGCCAGCAGCTTGTGGGGTACAGGTCAGGACACTGAAGCTTTCTTT
- | - | TRBJ1-2 | TRBV29-1 | CSVLSTEVYGYTF | TGCAGCGTTCTCTCGACAGAGGTGTATGGCTACACCTTC
TRBD2 | - | TRBJ2-7 | TRBV5-1 | CASSLVSGGAYEQYF | TGCGCCAGCAGCTTGGTTAGCGGGGGGGCCTACGAGCAGTACTTC